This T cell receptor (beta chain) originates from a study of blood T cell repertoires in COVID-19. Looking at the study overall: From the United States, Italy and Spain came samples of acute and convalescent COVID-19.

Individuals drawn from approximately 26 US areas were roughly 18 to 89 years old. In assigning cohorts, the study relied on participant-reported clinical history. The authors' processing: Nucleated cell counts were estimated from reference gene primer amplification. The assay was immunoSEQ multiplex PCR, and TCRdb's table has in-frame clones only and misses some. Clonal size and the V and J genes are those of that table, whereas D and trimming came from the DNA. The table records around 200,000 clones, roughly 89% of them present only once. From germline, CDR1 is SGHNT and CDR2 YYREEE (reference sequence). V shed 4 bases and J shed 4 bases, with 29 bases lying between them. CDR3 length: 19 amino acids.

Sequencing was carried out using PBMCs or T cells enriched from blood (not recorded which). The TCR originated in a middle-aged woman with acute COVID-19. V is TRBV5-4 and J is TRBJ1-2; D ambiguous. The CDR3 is CASSPVAGSTQKLIYGYTF. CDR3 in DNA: TGTGCCAGCAGCCCAGTGGCGGGGTCCACACAGAAACTGATCTATGGCTACACCTTC.